This T cell receptor beta chain was identified during a study of blood T cell repertoires in COVID-19. Germline lookup yields CDR1 MNHEY and CDR2 SVGAGI. CDR3 length equals 15 residues. Trimming stripped 6 bases from V and 2 bases from J, with 16 bases between. Produced via immunoSEQ multiplex PCR; TCRdb's table is partial and in-frame only. Counted here are about 150,000 clones, just over 85% occurring once; the ten biggest clones make up roughly 4.3%. The sequenced sample consisted of PBMCs or T cells enriched from blood (not recorded which). This sequence was found in a man aged 45-65 years who had recovered from COVID-19. V gene TRBV6-5 combines with J gene TRBJ1-2, with D perhaps matching TRBD1 (6 bases). The CDR3 spells CASRPGQRWNYGYTF. In DNA form, the CDR3 reads TGTGCCAGCAGGCCGGGACAAAGATGGAACTATGGCTACACCTTC.